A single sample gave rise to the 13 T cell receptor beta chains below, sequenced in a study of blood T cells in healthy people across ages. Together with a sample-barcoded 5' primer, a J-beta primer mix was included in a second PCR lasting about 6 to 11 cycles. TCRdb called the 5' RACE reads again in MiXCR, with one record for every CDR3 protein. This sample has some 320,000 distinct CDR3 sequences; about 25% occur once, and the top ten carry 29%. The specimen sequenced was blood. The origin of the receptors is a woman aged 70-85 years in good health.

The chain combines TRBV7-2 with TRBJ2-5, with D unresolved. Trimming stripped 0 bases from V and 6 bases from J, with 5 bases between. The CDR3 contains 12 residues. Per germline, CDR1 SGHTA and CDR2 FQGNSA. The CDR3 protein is CASSLASQTQYF. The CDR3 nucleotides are TGTGCCAGCAGCTTAGCCAGTCAGACCCAGTACTTC.

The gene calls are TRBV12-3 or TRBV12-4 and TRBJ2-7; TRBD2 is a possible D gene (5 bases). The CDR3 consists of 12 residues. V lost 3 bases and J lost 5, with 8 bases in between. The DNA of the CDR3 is TGTGCCAGCAGTTTCGCCGGGAACGAGCAGTACTTC. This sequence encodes CASSFAGNEQYF.

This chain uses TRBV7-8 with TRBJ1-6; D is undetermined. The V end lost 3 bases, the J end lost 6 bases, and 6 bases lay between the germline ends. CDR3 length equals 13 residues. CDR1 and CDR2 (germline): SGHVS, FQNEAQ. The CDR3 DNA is TGTGCCAGCAGCTTCAAGTGTAATTCACCCCTCCACTTT. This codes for CASSFKCNSPLHF.

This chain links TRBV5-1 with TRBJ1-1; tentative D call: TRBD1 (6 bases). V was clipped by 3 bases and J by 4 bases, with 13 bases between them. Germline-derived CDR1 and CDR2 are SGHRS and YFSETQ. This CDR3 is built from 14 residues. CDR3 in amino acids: CASSWGGGGTEAFF. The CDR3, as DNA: TGCGCCAGCAGCTGGGGAGGGGGAGGCACTGAAGCTTTCTTT.

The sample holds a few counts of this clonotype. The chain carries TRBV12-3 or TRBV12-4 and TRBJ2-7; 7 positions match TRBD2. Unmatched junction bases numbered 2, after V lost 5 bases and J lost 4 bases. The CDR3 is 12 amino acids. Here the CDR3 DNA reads TGTGCCAGCAGTCCAGCGGGATACGAGCAGTACTTC. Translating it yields CASSPAGYEQYF.

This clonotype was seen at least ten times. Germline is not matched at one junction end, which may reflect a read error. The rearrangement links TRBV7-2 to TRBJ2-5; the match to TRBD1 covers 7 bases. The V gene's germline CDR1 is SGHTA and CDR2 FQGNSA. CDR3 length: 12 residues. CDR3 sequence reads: CASSPTGETQYF. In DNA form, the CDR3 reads TGCGCCAGCAGCCCGACAGGGGAGACCCAGTACTTC.

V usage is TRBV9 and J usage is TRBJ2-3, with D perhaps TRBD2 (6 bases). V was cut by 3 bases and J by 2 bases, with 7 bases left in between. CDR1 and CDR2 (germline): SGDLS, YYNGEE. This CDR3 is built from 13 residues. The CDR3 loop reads CASSGDFTDTQYF. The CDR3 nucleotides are TGTGCCAGCAGCGGGGACTTCACAGATACGCAGTATTTT. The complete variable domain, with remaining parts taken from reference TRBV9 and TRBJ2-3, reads DSGVTQTPKHLITATGQRVTLRCSPRSGDLSVYWYQQSLDQGLQFLIQYYNGEERAKGNILERFSAQQFPDLHSELNLSSLELGDSALYFCASSGDFTDTQYFGPGTRLTVL.

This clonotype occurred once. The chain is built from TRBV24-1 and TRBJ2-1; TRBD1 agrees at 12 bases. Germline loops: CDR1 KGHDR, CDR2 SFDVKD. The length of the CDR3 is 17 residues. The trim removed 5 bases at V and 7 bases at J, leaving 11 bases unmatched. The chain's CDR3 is CATSVWGQGAIGNEQFF. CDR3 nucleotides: TGTGCCACCAGTGTTTGGGGACAGGGGGCGATTGGGAATGAGCAGTTCTTC.

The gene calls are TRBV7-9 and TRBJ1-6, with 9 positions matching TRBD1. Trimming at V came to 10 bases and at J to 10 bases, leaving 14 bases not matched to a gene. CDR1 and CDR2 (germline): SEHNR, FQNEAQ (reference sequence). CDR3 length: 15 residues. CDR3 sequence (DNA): TGTGCCACCTCAGCTAGCGGGACAGGGTACTCACCCCTCCACTTT. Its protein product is CATSASGTGYSPLHF.

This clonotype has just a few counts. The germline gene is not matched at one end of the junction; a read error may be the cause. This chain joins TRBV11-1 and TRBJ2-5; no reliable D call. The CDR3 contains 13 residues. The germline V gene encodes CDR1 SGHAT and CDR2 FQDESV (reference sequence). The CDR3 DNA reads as TGTGCCAGCAGCTTAACCCTCCAAGAGGCCCAGTACTTC. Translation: CASSLTLQEAQYF.

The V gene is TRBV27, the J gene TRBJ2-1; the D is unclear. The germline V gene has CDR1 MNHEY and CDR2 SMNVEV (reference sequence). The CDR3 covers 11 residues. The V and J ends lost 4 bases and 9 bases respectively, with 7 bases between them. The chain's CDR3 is CASSSSFEQFF. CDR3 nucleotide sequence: TGTGCCAGCAGTTCAAGTTTTGAGCAGTTCTTC.

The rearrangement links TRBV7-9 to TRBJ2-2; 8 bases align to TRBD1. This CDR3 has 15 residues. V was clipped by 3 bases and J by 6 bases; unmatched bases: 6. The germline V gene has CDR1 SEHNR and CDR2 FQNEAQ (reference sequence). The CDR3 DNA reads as TGTGCCAGCAGCTTCAGGGGGCCGGTGTCCGGGGAGCTGTTTTTT. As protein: CASSFRGPVSGELFF.

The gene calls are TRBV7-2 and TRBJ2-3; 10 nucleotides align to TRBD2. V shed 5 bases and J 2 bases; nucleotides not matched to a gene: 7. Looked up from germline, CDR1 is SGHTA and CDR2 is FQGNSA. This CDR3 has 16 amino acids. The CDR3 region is CASSPGLAYPTDTQYF. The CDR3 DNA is TGTGCCAGCAGCCCGGGACTAGCGTATCCCACAGATACGCAGTATTTT.